This TCR beta chain originates from a study of T cells after posttransplantation cyclophosphamide. Study conclusions and caveats: TRB clonality was highly associated with recipient CMV seropositivity and reactivation. Tissue-infiltrating T cells from skin or gut overlapped little with blood T cells. Later post-transplant blood repertoires were often dominated by donor CD8+ memory clones.

Treatment was busulfan-fludarabine conditioning, a marrow graft, and cyclophosphamide on days +3 and +4. The table lists this clone with a count of one. Its antigen is unknown. Produced via immunoSEQ multiplex PCR; TCRdb's table is partial and in-frame only. The data show some 10,000 clones, roughly 80% seen once. The CDR3 runs 15 residues. With V trimmed by 6 bases and J by 5 bases, 8 bases remained unmatched. CDR1 is SNHLY, CDR2 FYNNEI, per germline. The chain joins TRBV2 to TRBJ2-5; 11 positions agree with TRBD2. Sequenced here: PBMCs, sampled after allogeneic stem cell transplant with posttransplant cyclophosphamide. This TCR came from a female patient aged 50 to 60 who received an allogeneic stem cell transplant from a related donor, was CMV-positive, and had no GVHD. Among the T cells, some may be from the graft donor. The CDR3 bases are TGTGCCAGCAGAGTTAGCGGGGGGGCCTGGGAGACCCAGTACTTC. Translation: CASRVSGGAWETQYF.